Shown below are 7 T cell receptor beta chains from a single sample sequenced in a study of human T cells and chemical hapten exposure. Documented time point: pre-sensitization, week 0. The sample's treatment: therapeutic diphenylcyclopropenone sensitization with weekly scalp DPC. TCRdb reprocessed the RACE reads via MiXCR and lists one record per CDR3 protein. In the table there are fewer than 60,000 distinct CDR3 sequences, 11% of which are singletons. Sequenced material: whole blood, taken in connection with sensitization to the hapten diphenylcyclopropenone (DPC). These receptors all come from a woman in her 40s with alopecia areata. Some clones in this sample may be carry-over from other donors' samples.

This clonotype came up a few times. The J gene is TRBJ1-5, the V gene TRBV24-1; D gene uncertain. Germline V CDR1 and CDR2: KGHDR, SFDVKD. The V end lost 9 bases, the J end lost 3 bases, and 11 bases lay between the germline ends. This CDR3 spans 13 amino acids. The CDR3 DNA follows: TGTGCCACCCAGAGCCAGATCAATCAGCCCCAGCATTTT. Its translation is CATQSQINQPQHF.

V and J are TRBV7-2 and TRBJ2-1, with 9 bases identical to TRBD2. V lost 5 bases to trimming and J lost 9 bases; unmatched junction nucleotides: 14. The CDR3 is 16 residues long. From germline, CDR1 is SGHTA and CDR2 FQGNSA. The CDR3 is CASSRLAGRAGGEQFF. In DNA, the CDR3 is TGTGCCAGCAGCCGCCTAGCGGGGAGGGCCGGGGGTGAGCAGTTCTTC.

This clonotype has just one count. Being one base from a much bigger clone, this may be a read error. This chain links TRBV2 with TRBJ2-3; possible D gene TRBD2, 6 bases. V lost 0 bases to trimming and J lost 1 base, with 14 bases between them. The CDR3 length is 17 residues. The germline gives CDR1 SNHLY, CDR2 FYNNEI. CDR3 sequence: CASSEADTGVGTDTQYF. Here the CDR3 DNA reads TGTGCCAGCAGTGAAGCGGATACGGGGGTCGGCACAGATACGCAGTATTTT.

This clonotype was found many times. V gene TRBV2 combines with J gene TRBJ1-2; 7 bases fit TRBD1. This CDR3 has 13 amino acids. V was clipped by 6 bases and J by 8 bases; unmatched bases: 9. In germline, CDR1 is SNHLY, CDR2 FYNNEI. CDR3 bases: TGTGCCAGCAGGGGGGACAGCAAAGAAGGCTACACCTTC. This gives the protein CASRGDSKEGYTF.

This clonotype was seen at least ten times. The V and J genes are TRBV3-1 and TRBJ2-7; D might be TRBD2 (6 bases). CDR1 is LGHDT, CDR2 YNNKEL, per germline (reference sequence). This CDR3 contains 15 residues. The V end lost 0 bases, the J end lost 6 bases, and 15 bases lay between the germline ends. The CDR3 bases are TGTGCCAGCAGCCAAGATTCTCGCGGAGGGGCCGAGCAGTACTTC. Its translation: CASSQDSRGGAEQYF.

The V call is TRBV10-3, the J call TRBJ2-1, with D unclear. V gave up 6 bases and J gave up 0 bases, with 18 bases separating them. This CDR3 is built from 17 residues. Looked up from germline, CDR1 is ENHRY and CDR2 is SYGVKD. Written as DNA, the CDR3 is TGTGCCATCAGCCAAAATCCAACTACCCCCTCCTACAATGAGCAGTTCTTC. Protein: CAISQNPTTPSYNEQFF.

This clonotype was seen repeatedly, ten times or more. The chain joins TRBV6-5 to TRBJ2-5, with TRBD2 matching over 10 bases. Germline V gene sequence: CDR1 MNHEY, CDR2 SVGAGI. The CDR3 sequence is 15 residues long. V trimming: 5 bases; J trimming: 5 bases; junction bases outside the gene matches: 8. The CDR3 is CASSQTGTSAETQYF. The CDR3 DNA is TGTGCCAGCAGTCAAACCGGGACTAGCGCGGAGACCCAGTACTTC.